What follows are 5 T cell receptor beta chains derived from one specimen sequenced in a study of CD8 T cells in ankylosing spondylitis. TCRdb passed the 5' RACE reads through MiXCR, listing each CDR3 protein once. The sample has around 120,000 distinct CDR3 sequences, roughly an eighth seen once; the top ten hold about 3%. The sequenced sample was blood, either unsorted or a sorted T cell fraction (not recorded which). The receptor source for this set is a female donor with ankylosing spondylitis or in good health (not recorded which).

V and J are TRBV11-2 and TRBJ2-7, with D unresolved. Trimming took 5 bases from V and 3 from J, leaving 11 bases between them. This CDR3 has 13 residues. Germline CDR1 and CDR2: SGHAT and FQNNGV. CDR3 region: CASSPYPLYEQYF. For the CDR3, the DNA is TGTGCCAGCAGCCCATATCCTCTCTACGAGCAGTACTTC.

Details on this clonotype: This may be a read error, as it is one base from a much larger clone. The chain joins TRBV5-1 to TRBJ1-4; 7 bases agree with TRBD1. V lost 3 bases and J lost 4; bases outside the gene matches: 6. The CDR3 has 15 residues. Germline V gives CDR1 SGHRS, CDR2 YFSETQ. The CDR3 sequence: CASSSDRPNNEKLFF. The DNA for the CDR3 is TGCGCCAGCAGCTCGGACAGGCCGAATAATGAAAAACTGTTTTTT.

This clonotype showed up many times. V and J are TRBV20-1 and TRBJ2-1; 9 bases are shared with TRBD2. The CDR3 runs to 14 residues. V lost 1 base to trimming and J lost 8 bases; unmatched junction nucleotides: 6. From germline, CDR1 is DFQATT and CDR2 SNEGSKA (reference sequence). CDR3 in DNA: TGCAGTGCTAGAGCAAGCGGGAGGACGTATGAGCAGTTCTTC. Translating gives CSARASGRTYEQFF.

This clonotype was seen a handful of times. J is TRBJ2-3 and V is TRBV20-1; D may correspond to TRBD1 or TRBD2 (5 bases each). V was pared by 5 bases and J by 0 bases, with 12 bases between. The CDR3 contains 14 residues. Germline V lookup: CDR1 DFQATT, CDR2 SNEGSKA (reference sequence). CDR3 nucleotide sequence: TGCAGTGCTGGCCGGGACGGGAGCACAGATACGCAGTATTTT. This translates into CSAGRDGSTDTQYF.

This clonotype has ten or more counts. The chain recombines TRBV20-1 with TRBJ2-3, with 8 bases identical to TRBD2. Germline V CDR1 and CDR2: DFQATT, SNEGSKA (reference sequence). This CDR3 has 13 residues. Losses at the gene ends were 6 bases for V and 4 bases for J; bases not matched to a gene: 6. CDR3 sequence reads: CSAWSGSADTQYF. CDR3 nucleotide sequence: TGCAGTGCCTGGAGCGGGAGTGCAGATACGCAGTATTTT.